This TCR beta chain derives from a study of identical twins. The study, taken as a whole, reports: Conclusions rested on cross-sectional statistics rather than following the same donors.

This CDR3 region has 12 residues. V lost 5 bases, J lost 6 bases, and 1 base stayed unmatched. As for this clonotype: Antigen unknown.

A universal primer binding site was introduced by template switching. The final cDNA contained unique molecular identifiers. TCRdb reprocessed the 5' RACE reads with MiXCR, giving one entry per CDR3 protein. The profile covers a few hundred thousand distinct CDR3 sequences, with approximately 24% appearing a single time and 2.9% taken by the ten largest. A further study also used this sample, focusing on T cells expressing NK-cell markers.

Source material: CD4+ T cells sorted from blood. The chain joins TRBV12-3 or TRBV12-4 to TRBJ1-2; 9 bases are shared with TRBD1. The receptor was derived from a woman between 18 and 30 years old in good health. The CDR3: CASSDRGNGYTF. The DNA of the CDR3 is TGTGCCAGCAGTGACAGGGGGAATGGCTACACCTTC.